A selection of T cell receptor beta chains follows, all from one sample in a study of Ad26.COV2.S vaccination and SARS-CoV-2 variants. Libraries were prepared by immunoSEQ multiplex PCR; TCRdb keeps only in-frame clonotypes and omits some of them. The sample lists some 500,000 clones, nearly 90% seen once, with about 2.7% in the top ten. The sample consisted of peripheral blood, taken in a trial of Ad26.COV2.S vaccine versus placebo. Source of these receptors: a person aged 18-65 years who received the Ad26.COV2.S COVID-19 vaccine or a placebo. Each CDR3 is given with its conserved first and last residue. D genes are given only for firm matches. Only some rows state a clone size, as once, few, many or a class for expanded clones.

clone_size: NA; v_call: TRBV19; d_call: NA; j_call: TRBJ2-1; cdr3_nt: TGTGCCAGCTCCCGCCCTTACAGGGCACCATACAATGAGCAGTTCTTC; cdr3_aa: CASSRPYRAPYNEQFF
clone_size: NA; v_call: TRBV5-4; d_call: TRBD2; j_call: TRBJ2-1; cdr3_nt: TGTGCCAGCAGCTCCCGGGGACTAGTGCATGAGCAGTTCTTC; cdr3_aa: CASSSRGLVHEQFF
clone_size: NA; v_call: TRBV7-6; d_call: NA; j_call: TRBJ2-3; cdr3_nt: TGTGCCAGCAGCTTAGTGGTGGGAGGAGGGGCAGATACGCAGTATTTT; cdr3_aa: CASSLVVGGGADTQYF
clone_size: NA; v_call: TRBV5-1; d_call: NA; j_call: TRBJ2-7; cdr3_nt: TGCGCCAGCAGCCCTGCGCATCACGGACAGAGTTACGAGCAGTACTTC; cdr3_aa: CASSPAHHGQSYEQYF
clone_size: NA; v_call: TRBV6-2/TRBV6-3; d_call: NA; j_call: TRBJ2-3; cdr3_nt: TGTGCCAGCAGTCCGAGTTGGGATACGCAGTATTTT; cdr3_aa: CASSPSWDTQYF
clone_size: many; v_call: TRBV19; d_call: NA; j_call: TRBJ2-1; cdr3_nt: TGTGCCACCACTCCCCTTGGGCAGGACCCCTACAATGAGCAGTTCTTC; cdr3_aa: CATTPLGQDPYNEQFF
clone_size: NA; v_call: TRBV18; d_call: TRBD1; j_call: TRBJ2-2; cdr3_nt: TGTGCCAGCTCACTCCGGGACAGCCTCACCGGGGAGCTGTTTTTT; cdr3_aa: CASSLRDSLTGELFF
clone_size: NA; v_call: TRBV7-2; d_call: NA; j_call: TRBJ1-1; cdr3_nt: TGTGCCAGCAGCAGTGGGGCGGGGGCCCTCAACACTGAAGCTTTCTTT; cdr3_aa: CASSSGAGALNTEAFF
clone_size: NA; v_call: TRBV7-6; d_call: NA; j_call: TRBJ1-2; cdr3_nt: TGTGCCAGCAGCTTAGATGACAGGCGAGGGCATGGCTACACCTTC; cdr3_aa: CASSLDDRRGHGYTF
clone_size: NA; v_call: TRBV5-6; d_call: NA; j_call: TRBJ1-1; cdr3_nt: TGTGCCAGCAGCTTGGCCCGAGGGGTTGAAGCTTTCTTT; cdr3_aa: CASSLARGVEAFF
clone_size: NA; v_call: TRBV11-3; d_call: TRBD1; j_call: TRBJ2-2; cdr3_nt: TGTGCCAGCACGAGGGACAGGGGGACCGGGGAGCTGTTTTTT; cdr3_aa: CASTRDRGTGELFF
clone_size: NA; v_call: TRBV9; d_call: NA; j_call: TRBJ1-4; cdr3_nt: TGTGCCAGCAGCGCCGATGTGGGCCTTAATGAAAAACTGTTTTTT; cdr3_aa: CASSADVGLNEKLFF
clone_size: NA; v_call: TRBV3-1/TRBV3-2; d_call: TRBD2; j_call: TRBJ2-5; cdr3_nt: TGTGCCAGCAGCTTTCCTAGCGGGGGGGCCGCGGAGACCCAGTACTTC; cdr3_aa: CASSFPSGGAAETQYF
clone_size: NA; v_call: TRBV25-1; d_call: NA; j_call: TRBJ1-4; cdr3_nt: TGTGCCAGCAGTGAATGGGGCCTAGCGAATGAAAAACTGTTTTTT; cdr3_aa: CASSEWGLANEKLFF
clone_size: NA; v_call: TRBV27; d_call: NA; j_call: TRBJ2-1; cdr3_nt: TGTGCCAGCAGTTTGGTACAAAGCTTCAATGAGCAGTTCTTC; cdr3_aa: CASSLVQSFNEQFF
clone_size: NA; v_call: TRBV9; d_call: NA; j_call: TRBJ2-1; cdr3_nt: TGTGCCAGCAGCTCGGGACTCCGTGACAATGAGCAGTTCTTC; cdr3_aa: CASSSGLRDNEQFF
clone_size: NA; v_call: TRBV6-5; d_call: TRBD1; j_call: TRBJ1-1; cdr3_nt: TGTGCCAGCAGAGGGACAGGGTGGGGATTTGCTGAAGCTTTCTTT; cdr3_aa: CASRGTGWGFAEAFF
clone_size: few; v_call: TRBV3-1/TRBV3-2; d_call: TRBD1; j_call: TRBJ1-5; cdr3_nt: TGTGCCAGCAGCCATACCGGACAGGGGCAAGATCAGCCCCAGCATTTT; cdr3_aa: CASSHTGQGQDQPQHF
clone_size: NA; v_call: TRBV4-1; d_call: TRBD1; j_call: TRBJ1-1; cdr3_nt: TGCGCCAGCAGACCAATTACAGGGGATTGGACTGAAGCTTTCTTT; cdr3_aa: CASRPITGDWTEAFF
clone_size: NA; v_call: TRBV9; d_call: NA; j_call: TRBJ2-5; cdr3_nt: TGTGCCAGCAGCGCTGGACTAACCCTAGAGACCCAGTACTTC; cdr3_aa: CASSAGLTLETQYF
clone_size: NA; v_call: TRBV28; d_call: NA; j_call: TRBJ1-2; cdr3_nt: TGTGCCAGCAGTTTATACCCCTCAGGGTTGGTCGACTATGGCTACACCTTC; cdr3_aa: CASSLYPSGLVDYGYTF
clone_size: NA; v_call: TRBV5-1; d_call: TRBD2; j_call: TRBJ2-5; cdr3_nt: TGCGCCAGCAGCTTAGGACTAGCGGAGGCACAAGAGACCCAGTACTTC; cdr3_aa: CASSLGLAEAQETQYF
clone_size: NA; v_call: TRBV6-2/TRBV6-3; d_call: NA; j_call: TRBJ1-5; cdr3_nt: TGTGCCAGCAGTTACTCCAGGGATCGGCAGCCCCAGCATTTT; cdr3_aa: CASSYSRDRQPQHF
clone_size: NA; v_call: TRBV24-1; d_call: TRBD1; j_call: TRBJ2-3; cdr3_nt: TGTGCCACCAGTGACCGGACAGGGGGCACCACAGATACGCAGTATTTT; cdr3_aa: CATSDRTGGTTDTQYF
clone_size: NA; v_call: TRBV12-2; d_call: NA; j_call: TRBJ2-3; cdr3_nt: TGTGCAAGTCGCTTAGGCGGGACAGGGTACCCCCGGGTGGATACGCAGTATTTT; cdr3_aa: CASRLGGTGYPRVDTQYF
clone_size: NA; v_call: TRBV3-1/TRBV3-2; d_call: TRBD1; j_call: TRBJ1-3; cdr3_nt: TGTGCCAGCAGCCAGACAGGGAGAAACACCATATATTTT; cdr3_aa: CASSQTGRNTIYF
clone_size: NA; v_call: TRBV4-1; d_call: TRBD1; j_call: TRBJ2-3; cdr3_nt: TGCGCCAGCAGCCTCTCGAACAGGGGTGGGTCAGATACGCAGTATTTT; cdr3_aa: CASSLSNRGGSDTQYF
clone_size: once; v_call: TRBV3-1/TRBV3-2; d_call: TRBD1; j_call: TRBJ2-6; cdr3_nt: TGTGCCAGCAGCCACCGGGACAGATTCCACTCTGGGGCCAACGTCCTGACTTTC; cdr3_aa: CASSHRDRFHSGANVLTF
clone_size: few; v_call: TRBV5-6; d_call: TRBD1; j_call: TRBJ1-5; cdr3_nt: TGTGCCAGCAGCCTGAGACAGGGGGCGGCTCAGCCCCAGCATTTT; cdr3_aa: CASSLRQGAAQPQHF
clone_size: NA; v_call: TRBV12-3/TRBV12-4; d_call: NA; j_call: TRBJ1-2; cdr3_nt: TGTGCCAGCAGTTTCAGGAGAATCTATGGCTACACCTTC; cdr3_aa: CASSFRRIYGYTF
clone_size: NA; v_call: TRBV7-9; d_call: NA; j_call: TRBJ1-1; cdr3_nt: TGTGCCAGCAGCTTAGGGGGACGGAGCACTGAAGCTTTCTTT; cdr3_aa: CASSLGGRSTEAFF
clone_size: NA; v_call: TRBV5-1; d_call: NA; j_call: TRBJ1-2; cdr3_nt: TGCGCCAGCAGCCAGACAGAGCCCTATGGCTACACCTTC; cdr3_aa: CASSQTEPYGYTF
clone_size: NA; v_call: TRBV5-1; d_call: TRBD1; j_call: TRBJ2-5; cdr3_nt: TGCGCCAGCAGCCCCTGGACAGGGCAAGAGACCCAGTACTTC; cdr3_aa: CASSPWTGQETQYF
clone_size: NA; v_call: TRBV9; d_call: NA; j_call: TRBJ1-1; cdr3_nt: TGTGCCAGCAAAGGAGGCGGTATGAACACTGAAGCTTTCTTT; cdr3_aa: CASKGGGMNTEAFF
clone_size: NA; v_call: TRBV7-9; d_call: TRBD1; j_call: TRBJ1-1; cdr3_nt: TGTGCCAGCAGCGAACAGGGGAGAAGCACTGAAGCTTTCTTT; cdr3_aa: CASSEQGRSTEAFF
clone_size: once; v_call: TRBV6-5; d_call: NA; j_call: TRBJ1-6; cdr3_nt: TGTGCCAGCAGCCCAATGGGGAATTCACCCCTCCACTTT; cdr3_aa: CASSPMGNSPLHF
clone_size: NA; v_call: TRBV28; d_call: NA; j_call: TRBJ1-2; cdr3_nt: TGTGCCAGCAGTCTCGCAACTGGCTACACCTTC; cdr3_aa: CASSLATGYTF
clone_size: NA; v_call: TRBV19; d_call: NA; j_call: TRBJ1-5; cdr3_nt: TGTGCCAGTAGTATAGGAGGGGCCGGTCAGCCCCAGCATTTT; cdr3_aa: CASSIGGAGQPQHF
clone_size: NA; v_call: TRBV6-2/TRBV6-3; d_call: NA; j_call: TRBJ2-5; cdr3_nt: TGTGCCAGCAGTTACTGGGGGCCTAGCGGCAAAGAGACCCAGTACTTC; cdr3_aa: CASSYWGPSGKETQYF
clone_size: NA; v_call: TRBV7-9; d_call: NA; j_call: TRBJ2-5; cdr3_nt: TGTGCCAGCAGCTTATTTGGTGGGACCCAGTACTTC; cdr3_aa: CASSLFGGTQYF
clone_size: few; v_call: TRBV5-1; d_call: NA; j_call: TRBJ2-7; cdr3_nt: TGCGCCAGCAGCTTCGACCTAGCGTCCGAGCAGTACTTC; cdr3_aa: CASSFDLASEQYF
clone_size: NA; v_call: TRBV28; d_call: NA; j_call: TRBJ1-1; cdr3_nt: TGTGCCAGCAGTCCCCTCTCAGTGGGCACTGAAGCTTTCTTT; cdr3_aa: CASSPLSVGTEAFF
clone_size: NA; v_call: TRBV6-7; d_call: NA; j_call: TRBJ1-3; cdr3_nt: TGTGCCAGCAGACGTCCTACCCGCTCTGGAAACACCATATATTTT; cdr3_aa: CASRRPTRSGNTIYF
clone_size: NA; v_call: TRBV10-3; d_call: TRBD1; j_call: TRBJ1-5; cdr3_nt: TGTGCCATCAGTGAGTGGGGACAGGGTGAAGGCAATCAGCCCCAGCATTTT; cdr3_aa: CAISEWGQGEGNQPQHF
clone_size: NA; v_call: TRBV2; d_call: TRBD1; j_call: TRBJ2-2; cdr3_nt: TGTGCCAGCAGTGAGGGGACAGGGGGCACCGGGGAGCTGTTTTTT; cdr3_aa: CASSEGTGGTGELFF
clone_size: NA; v_call: TRBV3-1/TRBV3-2; d_call: TRBD2; j_call: TRBJ2-3; cdr3_nt: TGTGCCAGCAGTAGAGGACTAGCGGGACGCACAGATACGCAGTATTTT; cdr3_aa: CASSRGLAGRTDTQYF